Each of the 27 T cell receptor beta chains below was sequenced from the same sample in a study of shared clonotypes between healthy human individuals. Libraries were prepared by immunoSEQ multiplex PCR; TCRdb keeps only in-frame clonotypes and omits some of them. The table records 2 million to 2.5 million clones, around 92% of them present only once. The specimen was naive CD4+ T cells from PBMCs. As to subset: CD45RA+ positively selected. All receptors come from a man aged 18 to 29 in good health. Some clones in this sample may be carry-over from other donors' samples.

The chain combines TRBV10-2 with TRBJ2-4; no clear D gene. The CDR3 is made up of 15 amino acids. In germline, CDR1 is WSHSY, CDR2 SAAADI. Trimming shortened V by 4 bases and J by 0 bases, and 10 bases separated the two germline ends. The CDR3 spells CASSGSALAKNIQYF. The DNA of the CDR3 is TGCGCCAGCAGTGGTTCGGCCCTAGCCAAAAACATTCAGTACTTC.

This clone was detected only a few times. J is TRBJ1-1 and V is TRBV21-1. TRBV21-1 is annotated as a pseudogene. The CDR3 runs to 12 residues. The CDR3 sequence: CASSLQNTEAFF. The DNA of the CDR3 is TGTGCCAGCAGCCTCCAGAACACTGAAGCTTTCTTT.

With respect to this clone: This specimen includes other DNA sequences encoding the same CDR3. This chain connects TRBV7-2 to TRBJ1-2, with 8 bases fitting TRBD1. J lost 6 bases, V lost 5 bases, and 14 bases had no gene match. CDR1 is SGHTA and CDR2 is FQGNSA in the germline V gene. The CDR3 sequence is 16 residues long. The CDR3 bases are TGTGCCAGCAGCCCCCGGACAGGGCGGAATTCCCATGGCTACACCTTC. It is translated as CASSPRTGRNSHGYTF.

DNA of the CDR3: TGTGCCAGCAGCTTAGCTCTGGTAGCGGGAGCCTCTAGCACAGATACGCAGTATTTT. Amino acid sequence: CASSLALVAGASSTDTQYF. The gene calls are TRBV11-2 and TRBJ2-3; 9 nucleotides match TRBD2. The CDR3 extends over 19 amino acids. Germline CDR1 is SGHAT and CDR2 is FQNNGV. Trimming removed 1 base from V and 0 bases from J; junction bases left unmatched: 11.

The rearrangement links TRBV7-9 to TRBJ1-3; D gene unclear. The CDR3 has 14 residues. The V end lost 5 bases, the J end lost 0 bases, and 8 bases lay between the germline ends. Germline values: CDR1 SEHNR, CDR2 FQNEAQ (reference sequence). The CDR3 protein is CASSTVSSGNTIYF. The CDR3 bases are TGTGCCAGCAGCACAGTTAGCTCTGGAAACACCATATATTTT.

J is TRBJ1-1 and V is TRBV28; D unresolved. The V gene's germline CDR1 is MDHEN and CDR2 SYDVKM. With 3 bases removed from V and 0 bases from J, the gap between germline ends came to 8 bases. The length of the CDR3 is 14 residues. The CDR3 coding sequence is TGTGCCAGCAGTTTGGTGGGGATGAACACTGAAGCTTTCTTT. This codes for CASSLVGMNTEAFF.

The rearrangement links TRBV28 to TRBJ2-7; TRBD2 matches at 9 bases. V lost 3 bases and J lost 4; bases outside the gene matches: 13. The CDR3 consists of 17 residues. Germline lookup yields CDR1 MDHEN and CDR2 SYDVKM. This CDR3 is CASSLKVSSGTFYEQYF. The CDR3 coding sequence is TGTGCCAGCAGTTTGAAGGTGTCTAGCGGGACCTTTTACGAGCAGTACTTC.

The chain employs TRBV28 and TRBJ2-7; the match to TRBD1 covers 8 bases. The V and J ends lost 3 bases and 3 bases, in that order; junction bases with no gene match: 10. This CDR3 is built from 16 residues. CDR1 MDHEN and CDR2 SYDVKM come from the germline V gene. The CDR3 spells CASSFPGQGSFYEQYF. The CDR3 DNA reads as TGTGCCAGCAGTTTCCCCGGACAGGGTTCGTTCTACGAGCAGTACTTC. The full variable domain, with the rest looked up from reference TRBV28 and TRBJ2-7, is DVKVTQSSRYLVKRTGEKVFLECVQDMDHENMFWYRQDPGLGLRLIYFSYDVKMKEKGDIPEGYSVSREKKERFSLILESASTNQTSMYLCASSFPGQGSFYEQYFGPGTRLTVT.

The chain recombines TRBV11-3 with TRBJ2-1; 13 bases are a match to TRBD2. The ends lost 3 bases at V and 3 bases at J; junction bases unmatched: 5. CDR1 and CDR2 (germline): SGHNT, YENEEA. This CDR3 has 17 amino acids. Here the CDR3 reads CASSLPTSGGLYNEQFF. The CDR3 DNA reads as TGTGCCAGCAGCTTGCCGACTAGCGGGGGGCTCTACAATGAGCAGTTCTTC.

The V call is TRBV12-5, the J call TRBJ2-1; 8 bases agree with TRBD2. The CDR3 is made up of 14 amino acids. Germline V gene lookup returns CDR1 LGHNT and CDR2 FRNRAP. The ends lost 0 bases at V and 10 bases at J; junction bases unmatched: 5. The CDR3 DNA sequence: TGTGCTAGTGGTTTGGTAGCTAGCGGGTTCGAGCAGTTCTTC. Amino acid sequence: CASGLVASGFEQFF.

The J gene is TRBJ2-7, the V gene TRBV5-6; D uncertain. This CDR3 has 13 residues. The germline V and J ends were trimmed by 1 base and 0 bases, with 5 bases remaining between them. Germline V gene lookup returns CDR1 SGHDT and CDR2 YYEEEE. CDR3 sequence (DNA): TGTGCCAGCAGCTTGACTTCCTCCTACGAGCAGTACTTC. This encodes CASSLTSSYEQYF. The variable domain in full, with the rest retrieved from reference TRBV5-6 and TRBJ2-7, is DAGVTQSPTHLIKTRGQQVTLRCSPKSGHDTVSWYQQALGQGPQFIFQYYEEEERQRGNFPDRFSGHQFPNYSSELNVNALLLGDSALYLCASSLTSSYEQYFGPGTRLTVT.

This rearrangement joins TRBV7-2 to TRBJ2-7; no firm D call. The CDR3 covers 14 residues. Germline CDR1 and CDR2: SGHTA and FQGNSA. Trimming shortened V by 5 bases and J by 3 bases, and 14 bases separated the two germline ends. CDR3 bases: TGTGCCAGCAGCCCGAGTCCGGAAAGCTACGAGCAGTACTTC. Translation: CASSPSPESYEQYF.

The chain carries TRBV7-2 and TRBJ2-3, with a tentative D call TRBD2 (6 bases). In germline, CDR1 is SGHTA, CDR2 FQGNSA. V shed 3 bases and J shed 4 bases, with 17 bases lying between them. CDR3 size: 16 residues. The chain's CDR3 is CASSFETGDGSDTQYF. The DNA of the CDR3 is TGTGCCAGCAGCTTCGAGACGGGAGACGGCTCAGATACGCAGTATTTT.

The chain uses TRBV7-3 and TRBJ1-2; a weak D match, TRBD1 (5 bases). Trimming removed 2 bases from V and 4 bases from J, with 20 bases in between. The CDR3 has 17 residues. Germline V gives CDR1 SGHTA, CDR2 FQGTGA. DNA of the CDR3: TGTGCCAGCAGCTTATTGCCCCTTCGTGGGGGATCCTATGGCTACACCTTC. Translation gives CASSLLPLRGGSYGYTF.

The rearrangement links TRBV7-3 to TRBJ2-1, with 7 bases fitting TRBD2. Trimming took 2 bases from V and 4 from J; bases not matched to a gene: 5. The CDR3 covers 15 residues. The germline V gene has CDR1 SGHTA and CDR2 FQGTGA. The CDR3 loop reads CASSLSSSGYNEQFF. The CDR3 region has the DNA TGTGCCAGCAGCTTATCGTCTAGCGGATACAATGAGCAGTTCTTC.

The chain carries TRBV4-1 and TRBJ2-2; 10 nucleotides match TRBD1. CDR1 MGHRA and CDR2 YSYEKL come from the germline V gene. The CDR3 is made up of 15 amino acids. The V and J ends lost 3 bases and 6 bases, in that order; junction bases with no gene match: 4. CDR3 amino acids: CASSQTGTGAGELFF. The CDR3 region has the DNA TGCGCCAGCAGCCAGACCGGGACAGGGGCCGGGGAGCTGTTTTTT.

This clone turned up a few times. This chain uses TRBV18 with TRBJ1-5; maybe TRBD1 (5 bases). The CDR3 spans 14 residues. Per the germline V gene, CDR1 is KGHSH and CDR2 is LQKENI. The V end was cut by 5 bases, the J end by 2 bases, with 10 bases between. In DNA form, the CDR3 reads TGTGCCAGCTCAAGCAGGGAGGGCAATCAGCCCCAGCATTTT. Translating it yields CASSSREGNQPQHF.

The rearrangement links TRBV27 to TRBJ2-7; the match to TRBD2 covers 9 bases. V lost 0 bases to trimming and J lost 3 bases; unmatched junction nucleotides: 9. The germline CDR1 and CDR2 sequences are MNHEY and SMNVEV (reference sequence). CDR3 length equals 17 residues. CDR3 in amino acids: CASSLSGLAGPNYEQYF. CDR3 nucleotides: TGTGCCAGCAGTTTATCGGGGCTAGCGGGACCTAACTACGAGCAGTACTTC.

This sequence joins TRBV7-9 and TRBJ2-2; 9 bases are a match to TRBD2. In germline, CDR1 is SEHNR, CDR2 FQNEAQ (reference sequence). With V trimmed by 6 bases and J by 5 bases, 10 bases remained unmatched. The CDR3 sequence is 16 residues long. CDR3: CASSFTAGGGTGELFF. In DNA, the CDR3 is TGTGCCAGCAGTTTTACAGCGGGAGGAGGAACCGGGGAGCTGTTTTTT.

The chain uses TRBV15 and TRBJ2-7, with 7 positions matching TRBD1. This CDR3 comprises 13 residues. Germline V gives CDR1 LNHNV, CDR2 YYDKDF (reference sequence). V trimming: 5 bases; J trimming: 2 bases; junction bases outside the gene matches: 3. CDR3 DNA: TGTGCCACCAGCCCCGGACAGGCCTACGAGCAGTACTTC. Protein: CATSPGQAYEQYF.

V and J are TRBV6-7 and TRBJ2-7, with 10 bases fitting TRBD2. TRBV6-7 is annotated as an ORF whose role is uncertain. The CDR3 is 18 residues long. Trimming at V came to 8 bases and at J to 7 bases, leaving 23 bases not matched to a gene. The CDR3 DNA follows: TGTGCCAGCTGTGGGGTGGATTCCAGCGGGAGGGCCGATTTGGAGCAGTACTTC. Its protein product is CASCGVDSSGRADLEQYF.

CDR3 nucleotide sequence: TGCGCCAGCAGCTTGGCGGCATCATATTCACCCCTCCACTTT. Translated: CASSLAASYSPLHF. The gene calls are TRBV5-1 and TRBJ1-6; D is unclear. V lost 0 bases and J lost 8, with 9 bases in between. The CDR3 spans 14 residues. CDR1 SGHRS and CDR2 YFSETQ come from the germline V gene.

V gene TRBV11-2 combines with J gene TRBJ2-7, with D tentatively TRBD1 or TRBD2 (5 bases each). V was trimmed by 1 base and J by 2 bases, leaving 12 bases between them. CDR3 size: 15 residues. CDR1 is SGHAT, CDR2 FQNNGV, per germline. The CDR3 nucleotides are TGTGCCAGCAGCTTAGTAGGGGACGGTGCCTACGAGCAGTACTTC. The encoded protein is CASSLVGDGAYEQYF.

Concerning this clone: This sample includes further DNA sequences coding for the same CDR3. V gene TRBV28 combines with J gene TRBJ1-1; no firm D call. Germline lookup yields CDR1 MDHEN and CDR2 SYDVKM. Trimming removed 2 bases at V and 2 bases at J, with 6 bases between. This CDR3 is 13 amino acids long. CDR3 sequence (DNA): TGTGCCAGCAGTTTACGGCACAACACTGAAGCTTTCTTT. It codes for CASSLRHNTEAFF.

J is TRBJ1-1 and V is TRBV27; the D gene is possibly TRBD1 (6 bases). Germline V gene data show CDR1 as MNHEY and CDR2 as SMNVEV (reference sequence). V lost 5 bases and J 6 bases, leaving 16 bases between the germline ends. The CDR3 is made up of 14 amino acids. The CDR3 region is CASSKDSWGAEAFF. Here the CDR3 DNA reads TGTGCCAGCAGTAAGGACAGTTGGGGCGCTGAAGCTTTCTTT.

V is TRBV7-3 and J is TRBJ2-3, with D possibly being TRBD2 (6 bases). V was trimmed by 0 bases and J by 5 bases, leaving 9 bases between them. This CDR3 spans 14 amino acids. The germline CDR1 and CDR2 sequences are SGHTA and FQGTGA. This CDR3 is CASSLTRDKDTQYF. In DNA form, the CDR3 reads TGTGCCAGCAGCTTAACGCGGGATAAAGATACGCAGTATTTT.

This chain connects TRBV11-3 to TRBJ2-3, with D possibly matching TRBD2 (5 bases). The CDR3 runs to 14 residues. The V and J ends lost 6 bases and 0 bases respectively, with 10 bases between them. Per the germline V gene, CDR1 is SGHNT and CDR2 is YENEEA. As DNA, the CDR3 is TGTGCCAGCAGTCCTGGACTCAGCACAGATACGCAGTATTTT. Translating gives CASSPGLSTDTQYF.